The clone carrying this TCR beta chain was observed at least ten times. Antigen unknown. V gave up 7 bases and J gave up 9 bases; unmatched junction bases: 9. The CDR3 runs 14 residues. Germline-derived CDR1 and CDR2 are MDHEN and SYDVKM. This sample is drawn from a study of T cells in Graves' hyperthyroidism and ophthalmopathy. The study's findings and limits: The blood repertoire included most of the expanded thyroid clonotypes above 0.001. Before onset, by a median of about six months, the model predicted ophthalmopathy.

Amplified TCR beta CDR3 regions came from RNA transcripts. HTBI primers were used for first-round RT-PCR of the TCR CDR3. Each CDR3 protein gets one entry after TCRdb re-called the multiplex PCR reads with MiXCR. Of 450,000 to 500,000 distinct CDR3 sequences listed, roughly 23% were seen once; the top ten hold about 49%. Each diagnosis was grounded in clinical symptoms, serum thyroxine and TRAb, thyroid ultrasound, and orbital computed tomography. It was less than 13 ml of fresh peripheral blood that supplied the PBMCs. The source of this sequence is a woman in her seventies with Graves' ophthalmopathy. Sample: blood. The V call is TRBV28, the J call TRBJ2-1, with 10 bases that match TRBD2. The CDR3 region has the DNA TGTGCCAGCACCCGGCTAGCGGGAGTCGTTGAGCAGTTCTTC. This codes for CASTRLAGVVEQFF.